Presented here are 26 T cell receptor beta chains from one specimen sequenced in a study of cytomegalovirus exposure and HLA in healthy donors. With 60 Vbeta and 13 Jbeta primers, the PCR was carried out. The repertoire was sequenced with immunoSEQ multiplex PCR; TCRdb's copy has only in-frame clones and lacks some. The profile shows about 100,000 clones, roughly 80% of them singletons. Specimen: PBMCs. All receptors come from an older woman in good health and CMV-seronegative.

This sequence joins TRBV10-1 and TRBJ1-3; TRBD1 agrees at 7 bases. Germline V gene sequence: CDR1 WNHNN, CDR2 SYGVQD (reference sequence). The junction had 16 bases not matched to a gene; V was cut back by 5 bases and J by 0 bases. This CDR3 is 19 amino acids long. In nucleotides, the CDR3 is TGCGCCAGCAGTTCCCCCGGGACAGATAATACTAACTCTGGAAACACCATATATTTT. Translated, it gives CASSSPGTDNTNSGNTIYF.

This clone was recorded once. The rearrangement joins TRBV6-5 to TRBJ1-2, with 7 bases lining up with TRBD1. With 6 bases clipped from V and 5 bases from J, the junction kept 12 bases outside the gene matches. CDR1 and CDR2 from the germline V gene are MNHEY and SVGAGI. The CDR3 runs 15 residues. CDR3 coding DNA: TGTGCCAGCAGCCTGGAATCGACAGGGCGATATGGCTACACCTTC. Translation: CASSLESTGRYGYTF.

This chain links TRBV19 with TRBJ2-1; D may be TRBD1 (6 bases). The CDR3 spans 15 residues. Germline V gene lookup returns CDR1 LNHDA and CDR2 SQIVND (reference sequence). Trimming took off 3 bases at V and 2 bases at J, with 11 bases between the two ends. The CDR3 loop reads CASSISGVPYNEQFF. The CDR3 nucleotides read TGTGCCAGTAGTATTTCAGGGGTACCCTACAATGAGCAGTTCTTC.

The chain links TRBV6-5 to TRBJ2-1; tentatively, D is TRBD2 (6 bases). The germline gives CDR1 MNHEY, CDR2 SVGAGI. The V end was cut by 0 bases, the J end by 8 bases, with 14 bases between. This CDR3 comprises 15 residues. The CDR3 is CASSYSPRGGDEQFF. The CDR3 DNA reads TGTGCCAGCAGTTACTCCCCGCGGGGTGGGGATGAGCAGTTCTTC.

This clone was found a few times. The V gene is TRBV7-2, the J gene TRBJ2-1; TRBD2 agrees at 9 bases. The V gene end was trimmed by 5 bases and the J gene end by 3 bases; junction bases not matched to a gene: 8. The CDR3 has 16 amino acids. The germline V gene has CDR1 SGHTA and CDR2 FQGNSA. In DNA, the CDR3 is TGTGCCAGCAGCGAGTGGACTAGCGCCTACTACAATGAGCAGTTCTTC. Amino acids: CASSEWTSAYYNEQFF.

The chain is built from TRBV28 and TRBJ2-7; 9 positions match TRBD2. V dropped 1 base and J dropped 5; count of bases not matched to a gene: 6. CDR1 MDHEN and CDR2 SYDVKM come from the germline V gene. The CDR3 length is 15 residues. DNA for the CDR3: TGTGCCAGCAGTTTATTGGCGGGAGGGCCGGACGAGCAGTACTTC. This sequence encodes CASSLLAGGPDEQYF.

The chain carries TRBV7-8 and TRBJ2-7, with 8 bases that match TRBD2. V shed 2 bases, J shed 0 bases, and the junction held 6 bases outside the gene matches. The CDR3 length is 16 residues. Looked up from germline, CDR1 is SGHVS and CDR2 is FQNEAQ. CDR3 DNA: TGTGCCAGCAGCTTAACGAGGACTAGCCCCTCCTACGAGCAGTACTTC. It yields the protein CASSLTRTSPSYEQYF.

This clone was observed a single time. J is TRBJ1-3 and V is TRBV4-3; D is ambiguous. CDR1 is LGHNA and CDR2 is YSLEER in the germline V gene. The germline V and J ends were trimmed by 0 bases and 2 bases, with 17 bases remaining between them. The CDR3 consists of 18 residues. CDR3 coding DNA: TGCGCCAGCAGCCAAGATGGTCCGATCGGTACTGCTGGAAACACCATATATTTT. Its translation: CASSQDGPIGTAGNTIYF.

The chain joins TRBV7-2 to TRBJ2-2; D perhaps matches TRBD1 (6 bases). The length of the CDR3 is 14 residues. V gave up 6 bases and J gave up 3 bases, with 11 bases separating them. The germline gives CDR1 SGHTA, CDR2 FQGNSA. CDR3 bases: TGTGCCAGCAGAGTAGGACAGCACACCGGGGAGCTGTTTTTT. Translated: CASRVGQHTGELFF. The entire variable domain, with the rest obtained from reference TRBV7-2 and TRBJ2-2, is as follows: GAGVSQSPSNKVTEKGKDVELRCDPISGHTALYWYRQSLGQGLEFLIYFQGNSAPDKSGLPSDRFSAERTGGSVSTLTIQRTQQEDSAVYLCASRVGQHTGELFFGEGSRLTVL.

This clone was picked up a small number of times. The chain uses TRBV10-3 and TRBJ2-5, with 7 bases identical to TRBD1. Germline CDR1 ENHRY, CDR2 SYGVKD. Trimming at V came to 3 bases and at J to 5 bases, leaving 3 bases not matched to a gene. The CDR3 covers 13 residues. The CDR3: CAISDGQAETQYF. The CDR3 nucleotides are TGTGCCATCAGTGACGGACAGGCCGAGACCCAGTACTTC.

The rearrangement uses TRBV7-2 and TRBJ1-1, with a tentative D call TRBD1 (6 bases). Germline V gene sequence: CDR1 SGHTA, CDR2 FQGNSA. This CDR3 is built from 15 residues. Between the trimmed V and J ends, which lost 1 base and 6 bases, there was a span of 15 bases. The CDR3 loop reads CASSLGGGLMSEAFF. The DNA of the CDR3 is TGTGCCAGCAGCTTAGGGGGGGGGCTAATGTCTGAAGCTTTCTTT.

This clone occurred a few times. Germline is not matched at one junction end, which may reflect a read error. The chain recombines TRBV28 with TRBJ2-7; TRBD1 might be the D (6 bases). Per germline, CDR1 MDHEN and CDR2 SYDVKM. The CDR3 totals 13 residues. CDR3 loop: CASSPPGHPYIDF. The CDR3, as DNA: TGTGCCAGCAGTCCCCCGGGACACCCATATATCGACTTC.

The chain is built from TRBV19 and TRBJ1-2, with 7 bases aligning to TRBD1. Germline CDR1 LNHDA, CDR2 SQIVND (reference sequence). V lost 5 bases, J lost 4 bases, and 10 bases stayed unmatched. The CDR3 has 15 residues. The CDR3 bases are TGTGCCAGTAGTCCTCGGACAGGCTTCTTCTATGGCTACACCTTC. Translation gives CASSPRTGFFYGYTF.

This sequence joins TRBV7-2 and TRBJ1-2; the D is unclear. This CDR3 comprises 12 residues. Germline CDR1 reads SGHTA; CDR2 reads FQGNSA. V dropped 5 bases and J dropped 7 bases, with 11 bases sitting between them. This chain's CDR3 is CASSRVALGYTF. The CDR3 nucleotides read TGTGCCAGCAGCCGGGTGGCACTTGGCTACACCTTC.

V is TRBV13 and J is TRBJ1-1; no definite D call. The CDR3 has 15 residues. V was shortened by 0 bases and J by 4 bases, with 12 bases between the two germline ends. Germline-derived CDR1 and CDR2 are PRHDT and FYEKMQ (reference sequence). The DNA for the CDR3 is TGTGCCAGCAGCTTAGGCGTCATCGGTGGCACTGAAGCTTTCTTT. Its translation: CASSLGVIGGTEAFF.

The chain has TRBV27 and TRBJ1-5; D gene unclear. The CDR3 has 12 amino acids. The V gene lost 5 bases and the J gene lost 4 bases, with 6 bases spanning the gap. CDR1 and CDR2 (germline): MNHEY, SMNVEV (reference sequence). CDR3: CASSRTNQPQHF. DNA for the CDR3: TGTGCCAGCAGTAGGACTAATCAGCCCCAGCATTTT.

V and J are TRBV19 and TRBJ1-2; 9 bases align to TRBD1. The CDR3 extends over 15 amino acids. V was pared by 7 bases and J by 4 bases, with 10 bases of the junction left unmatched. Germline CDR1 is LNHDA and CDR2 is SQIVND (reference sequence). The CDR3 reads CASTPGTGSGYGYTF. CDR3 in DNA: TGTGCCAGTACCCCCGGGACAGGGAGCGGCTATGGCTACACCTTC. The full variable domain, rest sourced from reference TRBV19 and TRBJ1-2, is DGGITQSPKYLFRKEGQNVTLSCEQNLNHDAMYWYRQDPGQGLRLIYYSQIVNDFQKGDIAEGYSVSREKKESFPLTVTSAQKNPTAFYLCASTPGTGSGYGYTFGSGTRLTVV.

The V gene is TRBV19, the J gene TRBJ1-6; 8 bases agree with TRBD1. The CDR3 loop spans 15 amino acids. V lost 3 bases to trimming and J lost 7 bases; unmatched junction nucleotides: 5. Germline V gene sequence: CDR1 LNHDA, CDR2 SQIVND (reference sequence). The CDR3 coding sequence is TGTGCCAGTAGTATGGTGCCAGGGGGCAATTCACCCCTCCACTTT. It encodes CASSMVPGGNSPLHF.

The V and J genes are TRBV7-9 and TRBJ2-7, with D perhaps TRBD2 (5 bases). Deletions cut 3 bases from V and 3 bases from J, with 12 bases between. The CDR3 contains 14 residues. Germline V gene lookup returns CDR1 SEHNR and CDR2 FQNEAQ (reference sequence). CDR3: CASSFSVMGYEQYF. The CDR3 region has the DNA TGTGCCAGCAGCTTTAGCGTGATGGGCTACGAGCAGTACTTC.

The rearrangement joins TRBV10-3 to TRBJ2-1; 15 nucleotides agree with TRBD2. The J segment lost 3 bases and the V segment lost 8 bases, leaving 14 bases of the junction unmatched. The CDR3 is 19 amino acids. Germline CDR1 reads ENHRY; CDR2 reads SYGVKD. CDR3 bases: TGTGCCATCTGCCCTAGGGGACTAGCGGGAGGTAGGTTCTACAATGAGCAGTTCTTC. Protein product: CAICPRGLAGGRFYNEQFF.

The CDR3 loop reads CASSLTPADSSYNEQFF. The CDR3 DNA follows: TGTGCCAGCAGCCTCACGCCAGCGGACAGCTCCTACAATGAGCAGTTCTTC. The J gene is TRBJ2-1, the V gene TRBV9; maybe TRBD1 (6 bases). CDR1 SGDLS and CDR2 YYNGEE come from the germline V gene. Deletions cut 4 bases from V and 0 bases from J, with 17 bases between. This CDR3 is 17 amino acids long.

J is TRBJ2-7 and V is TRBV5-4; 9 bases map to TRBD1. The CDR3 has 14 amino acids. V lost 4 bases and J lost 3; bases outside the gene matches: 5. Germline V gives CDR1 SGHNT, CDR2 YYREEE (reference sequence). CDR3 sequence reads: CASSGDRGNYEQYF. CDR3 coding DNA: TGTGCCAGCAGCGGAGACAGGGGGAACTACGAGCAGTACTTC.

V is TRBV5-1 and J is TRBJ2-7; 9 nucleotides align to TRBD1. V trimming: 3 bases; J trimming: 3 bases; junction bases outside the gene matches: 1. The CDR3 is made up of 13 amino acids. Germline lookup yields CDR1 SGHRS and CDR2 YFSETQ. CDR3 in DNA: TGCGCCAGCAGCTCGGGACAGGGCTACGAGCAGTACTTC. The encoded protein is CASSSGQGYEQYF.

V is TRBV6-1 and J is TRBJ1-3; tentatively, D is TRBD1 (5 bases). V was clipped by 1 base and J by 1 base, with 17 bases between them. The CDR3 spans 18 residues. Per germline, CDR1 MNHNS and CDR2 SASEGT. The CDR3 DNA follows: TGTGCCAGCAGTGAAGACGCCCTGTCCCCAGGGTCTGGAAACACCATATATTTT. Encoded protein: CASSEDALSPGSGNTIYF.

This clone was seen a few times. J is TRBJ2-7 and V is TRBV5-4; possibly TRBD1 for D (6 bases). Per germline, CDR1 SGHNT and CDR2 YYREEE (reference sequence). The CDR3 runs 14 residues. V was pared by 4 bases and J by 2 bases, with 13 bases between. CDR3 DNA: TGTGCCAGCAGCCCGAACAGGGTAGCCTACGAGCAGTACTTC. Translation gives CASSPNRVAYEQYF. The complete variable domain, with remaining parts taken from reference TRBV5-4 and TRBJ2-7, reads ETGVTQSPTHLIKTRGQQVTLRCSSQSGHNTVSWYQQALGQGPQFIFQYYREEENGRGNFPPRFSGLQFPNYSSELNVNALELDDSALYLCASSPNRVAYEQYFGPGTRLTVT.

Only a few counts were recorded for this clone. The CDR3, as DNA: TGTGCCAGCAGTTATTTGACAGGGGACACTGAAGCTTTCTTT. It yields the protein CASSYLTGDTEAFF. This chain connects TRBV27 to TRBJ1-1; 8 bases match TRBD1. Trimming removed 4 bases from V and 3 bases from J; junction bases left unmatched: 4. The CDR3 extends over 14 amino acids. Per germline, CDR1 MNHEY and CDR2 SMNVEV (reference sequence).